This TCR beta chain came from a study of identical twins' blood T cells. Overall study results and limits: Even for out-of-frame TCRbeta, twins reportedly shared V gene usage much more than unrelated donors.

The CDR3 is made up of 16 amino acids. V was clipped by 4 bases and J by 6 bases; unmatched bases: 11. Looked up from germline, CDR1 is SGHRS and CDR2 is YFSETQ. TCRdb re-derived calls from the 5' RACE reads in MiXCR, one entry per CDR3 protein. The sample carries fewer than 450,000 distinct CDR3 sequences, 28% recorded once. Details on this clonotype: Its target is unknown.

Input material: PBMCs. The clonotype was recovered from a woman aged 18 to 55 in good health. The V gene is TRBV5-1, the J gene TRBJ2-3, with 10 bases that match TRBD2. The CDR3 is CASSLRLAGAPDTQYF. The CDR3 nucleotides read TGCGCCAGCAGCCTCCGTCTAGCGGGAGCACCCGATACGCAGTATTTT.